Listed below are T cell receptor beta chains from one sample, sequenced in a study of blood T cell repertoires in COVID-19. This table comes from immunoSEQ multiplex PCR, and its TCRdb copy is limited to in-frame clones, with some not included. The data contain approximately 200,000 clones, about 85% of them singletons. Sequencing was performed on PBMCs or T cells enriched from blood (not recorded which). These receptor sequences come from a woman younger than 45 who had recovered from COVID-19. Both conserved end residues are part of each CDR3. Fields, in order: CDR3 DNA, CDR3 protein, clone size, V gene, J gene, D gene. D genes are given only for firm matches. The listing skips clone size in some rows; elsewhere it reads once, few, many or a size class.

CDR3 DNA: TGTGCCAGCAGCCCAGCGGGGCGGGTTGAAAACACCGGGGAGCTGTTTTTT
CDR3 protein: CASSPAGRVENTGELFF
clone size: NA
V gene: TRBV9
J gene: TRBJ2-2
D gene: TRBD2

CDR3 DNA: TGTGCCAGCAGCCGAACAGGGGTGGGGAACACTGAAGCTTTCTTT
CDR3 protein: CASSRTGVGNTEAFF
clone size: NA
V gene: TRBV11-3
J gene: TRBJ1-1
D gene: TRBD1

CDR3 DNA: TGCAGTGCCAGTCGTGGGGGGTCCTCTGGAAACACCATATATTTT
CDR3 protein: CSASRGGSSGNTIYF
clone size: NA
V gene: TRBV20-1
J gene: TRBJ1-3
D gene: NA

CDR3 DNA: TGTGCCAGCTCACCACAGGACAGAGCCTACGAGCAGTACTTC
CDR3 protein: CASSPQDRAYEQYF
clone size: NA
V gene: TRBV18
J gene: TRBJ2-7
D gene: NA

CDR3 DNA: TGCAGCGTTGATAGGGGCAACACTGAAGCTTTCTTT
CDR3 protein: CSVDRGNTEAFF
clone size: NA
V gene: TRBV29-1
J gene: TRBJ1-1
D gene: NA

CDR3 DNA: TGTGCCAGCAGTTACACCCCATCGACAGGGGTGAACACTGAAGCTTTCTTT
CDR3 protein: CASSYTPSTGVNTEAFF
clone size: NA
V gene: TRBV6-2/TRBV6-3
J gene: TRBJ1-1
D gene: TRBD1

CDR3 DNA: TGTGCCAGCAGCCCTCTAGCGGCCCACTACAATGAGCAGTTCTTC
CDR3 protein: CASSPLAAHYNEQFF
clone size: NA
V gene: TRBV9
J gene: TRBJ2-1
D gene: TRBD2

CDR3 DNA: TGTGCCAGCAGCTTAGTCAATGTGGGGGGTGAGGGCTACACCTTC
CDR3 protein: CASSLVNVGGEGYTF
clone size: NA
V gene: TRBV7-9
J gene: TRBJ1-2
D gene: NA

CDR3 DNA: TGTGCCAGCAGTGAGGGGGGAGTTCCGAATGAAAAACTGTTTTTT
CDR3 protein: CASSEGGVPNEKLFF
clone size: NA
V gene: TRBV25-1
J gene: TRBJ1-4
D gene: NA

CDR3 DNA: TGTGCCAGCAGCGCACAGGGGGCTTTCACAGATACGCAGTATTTT
CDR3 protein: CASSAQGAFTDTQYF
clone size: NA
V gene: TRBV11-2
J gene: TRBJ2-3
D gene: TRBD1

CDR3 DNA: TGTGCCAGCAGCGTAGGGGCCGCGAACACTGAAGCTTTCTTT
CDR3 protein: CASSVGAANTEAFF
clone size: NA
V gene: TRBV9
J gene: TRBJ1-1
D gene: NA

CDR3 DNA: TGTGCCAGCAACATCCAGGGCTCCCAGCCCCAGCATTTT
CDR3 protein: CASNIQGSQPQHF
clone size: NA
V gene: TRBV2
J gene: TRBJ1-5
D gene: NA

CDR3 DNA: TGTGCCAGCAGCTTCGGCGGGTCTTCCTATGGCTACACCTTC
CDR3 protein: CASSFGGSSYGYTF
clone size: NA
V gene: TRBV7-9
J gene: TRBJ1-2
D gene: NA

CDR3 DNA: TGTGCCAGCAGCTCCCGGACAGGGGTCCACGAGCAGTACTTC
CDR3 protein: CASSSRTGVHEQYF
clone size: few
V gene: TRBV13
J gene: TRBJ2-7
D gene: TRBD1

CDR3 DNA: TGTGCCAGCAGCCGGGTTAACACTGAAGCTTTCTTT
CDR3 protein: CASSRVNTEAFF
clone size: NA
V gene: TRBV7-2
J gene: TRBJ1-1
D gene: NA

CDR3 DNA: TGTGCCAGCAGCCACACGACAGGCCACAATGAGCAGTTCTTC
CDR3 protein: CASSHTTGHNEQFF
clone size: NA
V gene: TRBV3-1/TRBV3-2
J gene: TRBJ2-1
D gene: NA

CDR3 DNA: TGTGCCAGCAGCGTAGCGGGGTCGCGGTCACCCCTCCACTTT
CDR3 protein: CASSVAGSRSPLHF
clone size: NA
V gene: TRBV9
J gene: TRBJ1-6
D gene: NA

CDR3 DNA: TGTGCCAGCAGCCTACGGTCGACAGGCTGGCAAGAGACCCAGTACTTC
CDR3 protein: CASSLRSTGWQETQYF
clone size: NA
V gene: TRBV7-8
J gene: TRBJ2-5
D gene: NA

CDR3 DNA: TGTGCCACCAGTGGGGAGCGGGGGGGCCGCACCGGGGAGCTGTTTTTT
CDR3 protein: CATSGERGGRTGELFF
clone size: NA
V gene: TRBV24-1
J gene: TRBJ2-2
D gene: TRBD2

CDR3 DNA: TGTGCCAGCAGCCAAGAACTAGCGGGGGCCGCGAACACCGGGGAGCTGTTTTTT
CDR3 protein: CASSQELAGAANTGELFF
clone size: NA
V gene: TRBV4-2
J gene: TRBJ2-2
D gene: TRBD2

CDR3 DNA: TGTGCCAGAAGCCACGGAGGGGGCGCTGGAAACACCATATATTTT
CDR3 protein: CARSHGGGAGNTIYF
clone size: NA
V gene: TRBV5-3
J gene: TRBJ1-3
D gene: TRBD1

CDR3 DNA: TGCGCCAGCAGCGGGGGAGGGGGGACCCAAGAGACCCAGTACTTC
CDR3 protein: CASSGGGGTQETQYF
clone size: NA
V gene: TRBV5-1
J gene: TRBJ2-5
D gene: NA

CDR3 DNA: TGCAGCGTTGTAGGGCAGGGATATGGCGAGCAGTACTTC
CDR3 protein: CSVVGQGYGEQYF
clone size: NA
V gene: TRBV29-1
J gene: TRBJ2-7
D gene: NA

CDR3 DNA: TGCGCCAGCAGCCGCTCAGGGAACACTGAAGCTTTCTTT
CDR3 protein: CASSRSGNTEAFF
clone size: few
V gene: TRBV5-1
J gene: TRBJ1-1
D gene: NA

CDR3 DNA: TGTGCCAGCAGCTTAGGCGTAACGCCTAGCACAGATACGCAGTATTTT
CDR3 protein: CASSLGVTPSTDTQYF
clone size: NA
V gene: TRBV7-9
J gene: TRBJ2-3
D gene: NA

CDR3 DNA: TGTGCCACGACCCCGGGACAGGCGACCTACGAGCAGTACTTC
CDR3 protein: CATTPGQATYEQYF
clone size: NA
V gene: TRBV10-3
J gene: TRBJ2-7
D gene: TRBD1

CDR3 DNA: TGTGCCAGCAGCACCACGACTCGGGGCAATCAGCCCCAGCATTTT
CDR3 protein: CASSTTTRGNQPQHF
clone size: few
V gene: TRBV5-6
J gene: TRBJ1-5
D gene: NA

CDR3 DNA: TGTGCCAGCAGTCCGGGACTAGCGGGAGTCGGGAACGGGGAGCTGTTTTTT
CDR3 protein: CASSPGLAGVGNGELFF
clone size: few
V gene: TRBV5-4
J gene: TRBJ2-2
D gene: TRBD2

CDR3 DNA: TGCGCCAGCAGCCAAGAAGTTGGGACAGAAAACACTGAAGCTTTCTTT
CDR3 protein: CASSQEVGTENTEAFF
clone size: NA
V gene: TRBV4-3
J gene: TRBJ1-1
D gene: TRBD1

CDR3 DNA: TGTGCCAGCAGCGCGGGACTAGCGGGTTTCAATGAGCAGTTCTTC
CDR3 protein: CASSAGLAGFNEQFF
clone size: NA
V gene: TRBV9
J gene: TRBJ2-1
D gene: TRBD2

CDR3 DNA: TGTGCCACCAGTGACGGGACAGGGATAACTTTCTTT
CDR3 protein: CATSDGTGITFF
clone size: NA
V gene: TRBV24-1
J gene: TRBJ1-1
D gene: TRBD1

CDR3 DNA: TGTGCCACCAGCAGAATGGGAGAATCACCCCTCCACTTT
CDR3 protein: CATSRMGESPLHF
clone size: NA
V gene: TRBV15
J gene: TRBJ1-6
D gene: NA

CDR3 DNA: TGCGCCAGCAGCCAAGAGTACCGTCAGGGCTATGGCTACACCTTC
CDR3 protein: CASSQEYRQGYGYTF
clone size: NA
V gene: TRBV4-3
J gene: TRBJ1-2
D gene: NA

CDR3 DNA: TGTGCCAGCAGCTCCCTGGGGCGGGGGAACACTGAAGCTTTCTTT
CDR3 protein: CASSSLGRGNTEAFF
clone size: NA
V gene: TRBV7-6
J gene: TRBJ1-1
D gene: NA

CDR3 DNA: TGTGCCAGCTCACCCGACAGGGGTAGCACTTCACCCCTCCACTTT
CDR3 protein: CASSPDRGSTSPLHF
clone size: once
V gene: TRBV18
J gene: TRBJ1-6
D gene: TRBD1

CDR3 DNA: TGTGCCAGCAGCTTAGGGCGGCAGGGGTACGGTGGCTACACCTTC
CDR3 protein: CASSLGRQGYGGYTF
clone size: NA
V gene: TRBV7-2
J gene: TRBJ1-2
D gene: NA

CDR3 DNA: TGCGCCAGCAGCCAACAACTAGCGACTTACAATGAGCAGTTCTTC
CDR3 protein: CASSQQLATYNEQFF
clone size: NA
V gene: TRBV4-1
J gene: TRBJ2-1
D gene: TRBD2

CDR3 DNA: TGTGCCAGCAGTTTAGCTAGCGACTTGTACAATGAGCAGTTCTTC
CDR3 protein: CASSLASDLYNEQFF
clone size: NA
V gene: TRBV28
J gene: TRBJ2-1
D gene: NA

CDR3 DNA: TGTGCCAGCAGCATTCGACAGGACACTGAAGCTTTCTTT
CDR3 protein: CASSIRQDTEAFF
clone size: NA
V gene: TRBV7-9
J gene: TRBJ1-1
D gene: NA

CDR3 DNA: TGTGCCAGCAGCGGCGGCGGGGCTGCCCGCTCCTACGAGCAGTACTTC
CDR3 protein: CASSGGGAARSYEQYF
clone size: NA
V gene: TRBV9
J gene: TRBJ2-7
D gene: NA

CDR3 DNA: TGTGCCAGCAGAAGGACAGGAATTAATGAAAAACTGTTTTTT
CDR3 protein: CASRRTGINEKLFF
clone size: few
V gene: TRBV2
J gene: TRBJ1-4
D gene: TRBD1

CDR3 DNA: TGTGCCAGCAGAACCGGGACAGGGAATAATTCACCCCTCCACTTT
CDR3 protein: CASRTGTGNNSPLHF
clone size: NA
V gene: TRBV11-2
J gene: TRBJ1-6
D gene: TRBD1